The present entry profiles one T cell receptor (beta chain) with its context. Its matching antigen is unknown. Sequencing was performed with immunoSEQ multiplex PCR; in TCRdb, only in-frame clones are kept and a portion is missing. This table has some 100,000 clones, roughly 70% appearing once. Every one of the donors was a Caucasian adult that lived in Nashville, Tennessee. CD8 memory was a combination that joined CD45RO+ cells with CCR7-negative CD45RA+ TemRA cells. This sample was taken from a study of shared clonotypes between healthy human individuals. Overall study findings and caveats: Clonotype sharing across donors was expected to vary with sequencing depth. A small donor pool kept down the genetic and exposure-history diversity that was represented.

CDR3 length: 13 residues. V shed 5 bases, J shed 3 bases, and the junction held 4 bases outside the gene matches. Germline values: CDR1 SGHRS, CDR2 YFSETQ. The chain carries TRBV5-1 and TRBJ2-7; TRBD2 agrees at 8 bases. The sample consisted of memory CD8+ T cells sorted from blood. Noted subset: CD45RO+ cells pooled with CCR7-negative TemRA cells. The clonotype was recovered from a woman aged 25 to 39 in good health. The CDR3 region is CASRLAVDYEQYF. CDR3 nucleotides: TGCGCCAGCAGACTAGCGGTTGACTACGAGCAGTACTTC.